Following are 30 T cell receptor beta chains from one sample sequenced in a study of somatic mutations in cytotoxic T cells in rheumatoid arthritis. TCRdb's table, derived via immunoSEQ multiplex PCR, lists solely in-frame clones and lacks some. The sample consists of about 6,900 clones, about 70% of them appearing once. The sequenced sample consisted of CD8+ T cells sorted from blood. The source is an adult with rheumatoid arthritis.

The chain uses TRBV10-3 and TRBJ2-7; D possibly corresponds to TRBD2 (5 bases). Trimming took off 0 bases at V and 3 bases at J, with 12 bases between the two ends. This CDR3 spans 15 amino acids. Germline values: CDR1 ENHRY, CDR2 SYGVKD. In DNA form, the CDR3 reads TGTGCCATCAGTGAGTCGGGCGAGGGCTACTACGAGCAGTACTTC. It yields the protein CAISESGEGYYEQYF.

The V gene is TRBV28, the J gene TRBJ1-5; 8 nucleotides align to TRBD1. Trimming took 2 bases from V and 3 from J; bases not matched to a gene: 9. This CDR3 comprises 17 residues. Germline CDR1 and CDR2: MDHEN and SYDVKM. This CDR3 is CASSLEGQALYNQPQHF. Written as DNA, the CDR3 is TGTGCCAGCAGTTTAGAGGGACAGGCCCTATACAATCAGCCCCAGCATTTT.

The V gene is TRBV19, the J gene TRBJ2-1; D ambiguous. V dropped 5 bases and J dropped 5 bases, with 7 bases sitting between them. Per the germline V gene, CDR1 is LNHDA and CDR2 is SQIVND (reference sequence). This CDR3 spans 12 amino acids. The CDR3 DNA is TGTGCCAGTAGTGTATGGAACAATGAGCAGTTCTTC. This gives the protein CASSVWNNEQFF.

The rearrangement links TRBV6-5 to TRBJ1-1; TRBD1 might be the D (5 bases). V dropped 6 bases and J dropped 3 bases, with 11 bases sitting between them. This CDR3 spans 13 amino acids. The germline V gene has CDR1 MNHEY and CDR2 SVGAGI. The CDR3 region is CASSRGGDTEAFF. As DNA, the CDR3 is TGTGCCAGCAGCCGGGGGGGAGACACTGAAGCTTTCTTT.

The chain links TRBV29-1 to TRBJ2-5, with D hard to call. The ends were cut back, 4 bases at V and 5 bases at J, with 11 bases in the middle. The V gene's germline CDR1 is SQVTM and CDR2 ANQGSEA. The length of the CDR3 is 12 residues. This chain's CDR3 is CSVGGPAETQYF. The CDR3 coding sequence is TGCAGCGTTGGAGGTCCGGCGGAGACCCAGTACTTC.

This clone was counted only a few times. The chain uses TRBV19 and TRBJ1-2, with D unresolved. The germline V and J ends were trimmed by 4 bases and 3 bases, with 6 bases remaining between them. The CDR3 length is 12 residues. CDR1 LNHDA and CDR2 SQIVND come from the germline V gene (reference sequence). In nucleotides, the CDR3 is TGTGCCAGTAGTAAGGACTACTATGGCTACACCTTC. Its protein is CASSKDYYGYTF.

This clone is medium-sized by share. The chain recombines TRBV19 with TRBJ2-7, with 14 bases fitting TRBD2. The CDR3 length is 15 residues. In germline, CDR1 is LNHDA, CDR2 SQIVND (reference sequence). V lost 5 bases and J lost 3; bases outside the gene matches: 3. The CDR3 spells CASSGLAGGHYEQYF. CDR3 nucleotide sequence: TGTGCCAGTAGTGGACTAGCGGGGGGCCACTACGAGCAGTACTTC.

This sequence joins TRBV2 and TRBJ1-6; D remains unclear. CDR3 length: 15 residues. Germline values: CDR1 SNHLY, CDR2 FYNNEI. Between the trimmed V and J ends, which lost 6 bases and 1 base, there was a span of 10 bases. CDR3: CASRLSGSYNSPLHF. The CDR3 nucleotides read TGTGCCAGCAGACTGTCGGGGTCCTATAATTCACCCCTCCACTTT.

The genes are TRBV13 and TRBJ2-5, with a tentative D call TRBD2 (5 bases). The CDR3 length is 14 residues. CDR1 and CDR2 from the germline V gene are PRHDT and FYEKMQ (reference sequence). Trimming left V 4 bases short and J 4 bases short, with 13 bases between. CDR3 sequence reads: CASSSPSLRETQYF. In DNA form, the CDR3 reads TGTGCCAGCAGCTCCCCTAGCCTCAGAGAGACCCAGTACTTC. Using reference TRBV13 and TRBJ2-5 for the parts outside the CDR3, the full variable domain is AAGVIQSPRHLIKEKRETATLKCYPIPRHDTVYWYQQGPGQDPQFLISFYEKMQSDKGSIPDRFSAQQFSDYHSELNMSSLELGDSALYFCASSSPSLRETQYFGPGTRLLVL.

This sequence joins TRBV14 and TRBJ2-3; TRBD2 matches at 7 bases. Trimming took 1 base from V and 4 from J; bases not matched to a gene: 8. This CDR3 has 16 amino acids. Germline CDR1 SGHDN, CDR2 FVKESK. CDR3 sequence reads: CASSQGFGGSPDTQYF. Here the CDR3 DNA reads TGTGCCAGCAGCCAAGGATTTGGCGGGAGCCCAGATACGCAGTATTTT.

This clone is large in the sample. The gene calls are TRBV19 and TRBJ1-5; D call uncertain. The CDR3 extends over 14 amino acids. Germline V gene lookup returns CDR1 LNHDA and CDR2 SQIVND (reference sequence). Trimming shortened V by 1 base and J by 0 bases, and 4 bases separated the two germline ends. The CDR3, as DNA: TGTGCCAGTAGTATAGGGTATAGCAATCAGCCCCAGCATTTT. This sequence encodes CASSIGYSNQPQHF.

The CDR3 region has the DNA TGTGCCAGCCAGGGTTGGGGCGGGTCCTCCTACGAGCAGTACTTC. This codes for CASQGWGGSSYEQYF. The chain employs TRBV27 and TRBJ2-7, with D tentatively TRBD1 or TRBD2 (5 bases each). Germline CDR1 reads MNHEY; CDR2 reads SMNVEV (reference sequence). The CDR3 runs 15 residues. Deletions cut 8 bases from V and 0 bases from J, with 17 bases between.

CDR3 protein: CASSSEYTEAFF. The CDR3 bases are TGTGCCAGCAGCTCAGAGTACACTGAAGCTTTCTTT. The chain links TRBV7-2 to TRBJ1-1; D remains unclear. Germline lookup yields CDR1 SGHTA and CDR2 FQGNSA. V lost 4 bases, J lost 3 bases, and 6 bases lay in between. The CDR3 has 12 amino acids.

CDR3 bases: TGTGCCAGCAGCTTAAACCCACCCCCTGCGGGGGCAGATACGCAGTATTTT. It translates to CASSLNPPPAGADTQYF. The chain uses TRBV7-7 and TRBJ2-3; 7 bases map to TRBD2. Per the germline V gene, CDR1 is SSHAT and CDR2 is FNYEAQ (reference sequence). The CDR3 has 17 amino acids. J was trimmed by 4 bases and V by 2 bases; bases with no gene match: 12.

The chain carries TRBV27 and TRBJ2-7; D is unclear. Looked up from germline, CDR1 is MNHEY and CDR2 is SMNVEV (reference sequence). CDR3 size: 13 residues. Trimming shortened V by 0 bases and J by 3 bases, and 6 bases separated the two germline ends. The CDR3, as DNA: TGTGCCAGCAGTTTATCGGCCAGCTACGAGCAGTACTTC. Translating gives CASSLSASYEQYF.

The rearrangement joins TRBV10-1 to TRBJ2-5; 8 nucleotides match TRBD1. The CDR3 length is 16 residues. V was clipped by 0 bases and J by 4 bases; unmatched bases: 7. Germline V gene sequence: CDR1 WNHNN, CDR2 SYGVQD (reference sequence). The CDR3: CASSESGTGVVETQYF. Here the CDR3 DNA reads TGCGCCAGCAGTGAGTCCGGGACAGGAGTGGTAGAGACCCAGTACTTC.

The chain couples TRBV11-3 to TRBJ2-1; perhaps TRBD2 as D (5 bases). The V and J ends lost 4 bases and 7 bases respectively, with 14 bases between them. The CDR3 length is 14 residues. Germline CDR1 SGHNT, CDR2 YENEEA. Here the CDR3 reads CASSSRDRTNEQFF. The CDR3 region has the DNA TGTGCCAGCAGCTCCCGGGATCGGACGAATGAGCAGTTCTTC.

Only a few counts were recorded for this clone. This chain uses TRBV28 with TRBJ2-7, with 7 bases aligning to TRBD2. CDR1 and CDR2 (germline): MDHEN, SYDVKM. The CDR3 is 13 amino acids. J lost 3 bases, V lost 3 bases, and 2 bases had no gene match. CDR3 DNA sequence: TGTGCCAGCAGTTTGGCTAGCGGCTACGAGCAGTACTTC. Encoded protein: CASSLASGYEQYF. The full variable domain, with the rest looked up from reference TRBV28 and TRBJ2-7, is DVKVTQSSRYLVKRTGEKVFLECVQDMDHENMFWYRQDPGLGLRLIYFSYDVKMKEKGDIPEGYSVSREKKERFSLILESASTNQTSMYLCASSLASGYEQYFGPGTRLTVT.

The rearrangement links TRBV2 to TRBJ2-7, with D perhaps matching TRBD1 or TRBD2 (5 bases each). Germline CDR1 is SNHLY and CDR2 is FYNNEI. V dropped 8 bases and J dropped 0 bases, with 14 bases sitting between them. This CDR3 has 14 amino acids. CDR3 residues: CASVFGGSSYEQYF. For the CDR3, the DNA is TGTGCCAGCGTCTTTGGGGGTAGCTCCTACGAGCAGTACTTC.

V usage is TRBV7-9 and J usage is TRBJ2-4, with 10 positions matching TRBD1. This CDR3 comprises 15 residues. Germline trimming cut 1 base from V and 9 bases from J; bases unmatched to any gene: 6. Germline V gives CDR1 SEHNR, CDR2 FQNEAQ (reference sequence). The CDR3 DNA sequence: TGTGCCAGCAGCTTAGGACAGGGGGCTAAGGGCATTCAGTACTTC. Amino acids: CASSLGQGAKGIQYF.

This chain links TRBV6-5 with TRBJ2-7, with TRBD2 matching over 8 bases. Trimming cost V 2 bases and J 4 bases; bases outside gene matches: 7. Germline CDR1 reads MNHEY; CDR2 reads SVGAGI. The CDR3 totals 15 residues. The CDR3 nucleotides are TGTGCCAGCAGTTACACACCAAGCGGGAGTTACGAGCAGTACTTC. This sequence encodes CASSYTPSGSYEQYF.

The chain employs TRBV7-9 and TRBJ2-6; D is tentatively TRBD1 or TRBD2 (5 bases each). Trimming stripped 6 bases from V and 0 bases from J, with 18 bases between. This CDR3 has 18 residues. Per the germline V gene, CDR1 is SEHNR and CDR2 is FQNEAQ (reference sequence). The CDR3 DNA sequence: TGTGCCAGCAGTCTCGGGGCAGTTTCTTACTCTGGGGCCAACGTCCTGACTTTC. This sequence encodes CASSLGAVSYSGANVLTF.

This chain joins TRBV13 and TRBJ2-5; D might be TRBD1 (5 bases). V dropped 6 bases and J dropped 3 bases, with 14 bases sitting between them. The CDR3 spans 14 residues. Germline V gene lookup returns CDR1 PRHDT and CDR2 FYEKMQ (reference sequence). DNA of the CDR3: TGTGCCAGCAGTTCACTCCAGGGAAAAGAGACCCAGTACTTC. This translates into CASSSLQGKETQYF.

This clone has more than one count but fewer than ten. The chain links TRBV27 to TRBJ2-7, with unresolved D. The CDR3 contains 13 residues. Germline V gene lookup returns CDR1 MNHEY and CDR2 SMNVEV (reference sequence). The ends were cut back, 2 bases at V and 1 base at J, with 6 bases in the middle. The CDR3 region has the DNA TGTGCCAGCAGTTTAGCTGAGTCCTACGAGCAGTACTTC. Translation gives CASSLAESYEQYF.

The V call is TRBV6-5, the J call TRBJ1-1, with TRBD1 as a possible D gene (5 bases). With 4 bases removed from V and 4 bases from J, the gap between germline ends came to 10 bases. There are 13 residues in the CDR3. Germline V gene lookup returns CDR1 MNHEY and CDR2 SVGAGI. This CDR3 is CASSWDGGTEAFF. CDR3 nucleotide sequence: TGTGCCAGCAGTTGGGACGGGGGCACTGAAGCTTTCTTT.

Only one count was recorded for this clone. The CDR3 sequence: CASKIKGASSYNSPLHF. CDR3 coding DNA: TGTGCCAGCAAGATTAAGGGGGCTTCCTCCTATAATTCACCCCTCCACTTT. The rearrangement links TRBV9 to TRBJ1-6, with 7 positions matching TRBD1. CDR1 SGDLS and CDR2 YYNGEE come from the germline V gene. Germline trimming cut 6 bases from V and 0 bases from J; bases unmatched to any gene: 9. This CDR3 contains 17 residues. Full variable domain (missing parts from reference TRBV9 and TRBJ1-6): DSGVTQTPKHLITATGQRVTLRCSPRSGDLSVYWYQQSLDQGLQFLIQYYNGEERAKGNILERFSAQQFPDLHSELNLSSLELGDSALYFCASKIKGASSYNSPLHFGNGTRLTVT.

This clone was seen only a few times. The CDR3 coding sequence is TGTGCCAGCAGCCAGAGGCATGGGGACAGCTCCTACGAGCAGTACTTC. Residues: CASSQRHGDSSYEQYF. V is TRBV4-2 and J is TRBJ2-7, with TRBD1 matching 7 bases. The germline V gene has CDR1 LGHNA and CDR2 YNFKEQ. The CDR3 is 16 residues long. The V gene end was trimmed by 3 bases and the J gene end by 0 bases; junction bases not matched to a gene: 8.

The chain couples TRBV9 to TRBJ1-2; D unclear. CDR1 is SGDLS and CDR2 is YYNGEE in the germline V gene. This CDR3 is built from 12 residues. The V gene lost 6 bases and the J gene lost 3 bases, with 9 bases spanning the gap. The CDR3 nucleotides read TGTGCCAGCACTACCGGGTACTATGGCTACACCTTC. Translating it yields CASTTGYYGYTF.

The J gene is TRBJ2-1, the V gene TRBV19; a weak D match, TRBD2 (5 bases). Trimming left V 6 bases short and J 0 bases short, with 9 bases between. Per the germline V gene, CDR1 is LNHDA and CDR2 is SQIVND (reference sequence). The CDR3 consists of 14 residues. The CDR3 loop reads CASSSGNSYNEQFF. CDR3 coding DNA: TGTGCCAGTAGCAGCGGAAACTCCTACAATGAGCAGTTCTTC. Filled out from reference TRBV19 and TRBJ2-1, the complete variable domain reads DGGITQSPKYLFRKEGQNVTLSCEQNLNHDAMYWYRQDPGQGLRLIYYSQIVNDFQKGDIAEGYSVSREKKESFPLTVTSAQKNPTAFYLCASSSGNSYNEQFFGPGTRLTVL.

V is TRBV27 and J is TRBJ1-1; D ambiguous. The CDR3 runs 12 residues. Germline V gene data show CDR1 as MNHEY and CDR2 as SMNVEV (reference sequence). The ends were cut back, 2 bases at V and 6 bases at J, with 7 bases in the middle. CDR3 coding DNA: TGTGCCAGCAGTTTAGGTGGAGCTGAAGCTTTCTTT. The encoded protein is CASSLGGAEAFF.